This T cell receptor beta chain was sequenced for a study of blood T cell repertoires in COVID-19 (dated by TCRdb to the early 2020s). Some background on the complete study: Samples covering the acute and convalescent phases of COVID-19 were provided by collaborators in the United States, Italy and Spain. The material from the prospective study consisted of cDNA or gDNA derived from T cells, B-cell-depleted T cells, or PBMCs. The dataset comprised deeply sampled blood TCRbeta repertoires from subjects exposed to, actively infected with, or recovered from COVID-19. A freely available public database, intended as a resource for researchers studying the immune response to SARS-CoV-2, is where the repertoires were released. Samples were obtained from the ongoing ImmuneRACE study (first 160 participants) and from over 1,000 subjects provided by 6 global collaborators. Nearly every sample came with metadata listing a de-identified subject ID, COVID-19 status, age in years and sex. Where available, HLA class I and class II types were obtained from metadata supplied by the sample provider rather than from assay-based typing.

Enrolling through a virtual design, the prospective study's participants ranged in age from roughly 18 to 95 years and lived across about two dozen United States geographic areas. In the prospective study, participants were assigned to cohorts based on the clinical history participants reported in a screening survey and a study questionnaire. Mobile phlebotomists in the prospective study collected whole blood, serum and a nasopharyngeal or oropharyngeal swab from every participant. Participants in the prospective study had the option to provide additional blood draws and questionnaires over a roughly two-month period. Prospective study blood samples were shipped either frozen or at room temperature before DNA extraction. TCRbeta CDR3 regions were amplified from genomic DNA by means of the immunoSEQ Assay, a bias-controlled multiplex PCR. As for the original processing: Within the assay, amplification of reference gene primers was used to estimate how many nucleated cells each sample contained. To quantify the absolute abundance of each unique TCRbeta CDR3 rearrangement, sequence reads were collapsed and filtered. For each sample, productive Simpson clonality was calculated as the square root of Simpson's diversity index over productive rearrangements. Drawn from immuneACCESS, this table holds only the in-frame rearrangements with V and J called that TCRdb kept. Clones are partly lost; checked studies trace under half to an unresolved V gene and leave the rest unexplained. The V and J calls and clone size were taken over from that table, and D and trimming were inferred from the DNA. In all, the sample holds just over 250,000 clones, and around 80% of those were seen once. Clones ranked in the top ten supply approximately 4.5% of the sample.

The investigation overall reported the following: Clinical and demographic metadata were provided uncurated, with the amount varying by source and participant.

About this clone itself: Its target antigen remains unknown. Base qualities are not provided; no much larger clone lies one nucleotide away.

Trimmed from V: 5 bases; trimmed from J: 4 bases; junction bases lacking a gene match: 16. The CDR3 goes from the cysteine to the phenylalanine over 18 residues. Of all the DNA, just the CDR3 is kept, 54 bases in frame from base 1. The germline V gene provides CDR1 SGHVS and CDR2 FQNEAQ. This clonotype was sampled from a man aged 25-40 years with acute COVID-19. The source material was PBMCs or T cells enriched from blood (not recorded which). The chain links TRBV7-8 with TRBJ1-4; the central 7 bases match TRBD1. The CDR3 region: CASSRTNRDRTINEKLFF. DNA sequence: TGTGCCAGCAGCAGAACTAACCGGGACAGAACTATTAATGAAAAACTGTTTTTT.